Following are 7 T cell receptor beta chains from one sample sequenced in a study of PD-L1 blockade in urothelial cancer. The method was immunoSEQ multiplex PCR; TCRdb's version includes in-frame clones alone and lacks a portion of them. Of about 50,000 clones in the sample, roughly nine tenths were seen once. Time point indicated: pretreatment peripheral blood. The sequencing here drew on PBMCs, taken around atezolizumab (anti-PD-L1) treatment. These receptors all come from a woman in her sixties with urothelial cancer.

The gene calls are TRBV9 and TRBJ2-2; perhaps TRBD2 as D (6 bases). Germline V gene lookup returns CDR1 SGDLS and CDR2 YYNGEE. Between the trimmed V and J ends, which lost 1 base and 1 base, there was a span of 11 bases. This CDR3 contains 16 residues. The CDR3 region is CASSVSAGRNTGELFF. CDR3 nucleotide sequence: TGTGCCAGCAGCGTATCCGCGGGACGGAACACCGGGGAGCTGTTTTTT.

The CDR3 coding sequence is TGTGCCAGCAGCTCCCCCGGGGGAGATACGCAGTATTTT. Amino acid sequence: CASSSPGGDTQYF. The V and J genes are TRBV5-6 and TRBJ2-3, with D tentatively TRBD2 (6 bases). The CDR3 has 13 residues. Germline V gives CDR1 SGHDT, CDR2 YYEEEE. V was trimmed by 3 bases and J by 5 bases, leaving 10 bases between them.

The chain couples TRBV13 to TRBJ2-6; D is possibly TRBD2 (6 bases). The CDR3 runs 19 residues. V was cut by 0 bases and J by 0 bases, with 15 bases left in between. Germline lookup yields CDR1 PRHDT and CDR2 FYEKMQ (reference sequence). CDR3 in amino acids: CASSLGRGSGSSGANVLTF. The CDR3 DNA sequence: TGTGCCAGCAGCTTAGGCCGAGGTAGCGGAAGCTCTGGGGCCAACGTCCTGACTTTC.

DNA of the CDR3: TGTGCCAGCTCACCCTACACAGGACAGGGGCTCGAAGCTTTCTTT. It codes for CASSPYTGQGLEAFF. V is TRBV18 and J is TRBJ1-1, with 9 positions matching TRBD1. In germline, CDR1 is KGHSH, CDR2 LQKENI. This CDR3 contains 15 residues. Losses at the gene ends were 3 bases for V and 8 bases for J; bases not matched to a gene: 10.

The chain is built from TRBV7-3 and TRBJ1-2; 7 bases align to TRBD1. The CDR3 length is 14 residues. Trimming took 5 bases from V and 7 from J; bases not matched to a gene: 10. CDR1 is SGHTA and CDR2 is FQGTGA in the germline V gene. Written as DNA, the CDR3 is TGTGCCAGCAGCCTCGACCGAGGGGGCTCTGGCTACACCTTC. It yields the protein CASSLDRGGSGYTF.

This chain uses TRBV14 with TRBJ1-1; no clear D gene. This CDR3 comprises 15 residues. V lost 4 bases and J 1 base, leaving 13 bases between the germline ends. The germline V gene has CDR1 SGHDN and CDR2 FVKESK. The CDR3 loop is CASSLLSGKNTEAFF. The CDR3 DNA reads as TGTGCCAGCAGCCTATTAAGCGGTAAGAACACTGAAGCTTTCTTT.

The chain combines TRBV5-1 with TRBJ2-7; 7 nucleotides agree with TRBD1. Trimming took 0 bases from V and 3 from J; bases not matched to a gene: 6. The CDR3 is made up of 15 amino acids. Germline V gene data show CDR1 as SGHRS and CDR2 as YFSETQ. This CDR3 reads CASSLGTGPLYEQYF. Here the CDR3 DNA reads TGCGCCAGCAGCTTGGGGACAGGCCCTCTCTACGAGCAGTACTTC.